This T cell receptor (beta chain) came from a study of blood T cell repertoires in COVID-19. The wider study: Sources were T cells, B-cell-depleted T cells, or PBMCs; the material itself was cDNA or gDNA.

The CDR3 runs 16 residues. Trimming took 6 bases from V and 0 from J; bases not matched to a gene: 6. CDR1 and CDR2 from the germline V gene are LNHDA and SQIVND (reference sequence). In the study's own analysis: Scientists estimated how many nucleated cells there were by amplifying reference gene primers. TCRdb's copy holds only in-frame clones and misses some; the assay was immunoSEQ multiplex PCR. V and J calls and clone size follow that table, whereas D and trimming were derived from the DNA. The table has roughly 81,000 clones, roughly 91% seen once; the top ten hold roughly 2%. Sequenced input: peripheral blood. This clonotype was sampled from a woman between 50 and 59 years old in a cohort sampled during active COVID-19. This rearrangement joins TRBV19 to TRBJ2-1, with 9 bases aligning to TRBD2. CDR3 nucleotide sequence: TGTGCCAGTAGAGGTAGCGGGAGACCCTCCTACAATGAGCAGTTCTTC. It codes for CASRGSGRPSYNEQFF. Full variable domain (outside the CDR3, taken from reference TRBV19 and TRBJ2-1): DGGITQSPKYLFRKEGQNVTLSCEQNLNHDAMYWYRQDPGQGLRLIYYSQIVNDFQKGDIAEGYSVSREKKESFPLTVTSAQKNPTAFYLCASRGSGRPSYNEQFFGPGTRLTVL.